The present TCR beta chain was sequenced within a study of cytomegalovirus exposure and HLA in healthy donors. Study outcomes and limitations: Subsequent analysis revealed that first-cohort TCR clusters tended to co-occur in the 130 or so validation repertoires.

With regard to this clone: What it recognizes is unknown.

Repertoires were generated with immunoSEQ multiplex PCR, while TCRdb's copy carries only in-frame clones and drops some. This table has around 130,000 clones, 70% to 90% appearing once. V was pared by 5 bases and J by 3 bases, with 14 bases between. The CDR3 is 14 amino acids. Per germline, CDR1 SGHTA and CDR2 FQGNSA. Sequencing input: PBMCs. The chain carries TRBV7-2 and TRBJ2-7; no clear D. The source of this sequence is a woman in her twenties or thirties in good health and CMV-seronegative. In DNA form, the CDR3 reads TGTGCCAGCAGCCCAAACCCGACGGGCTACGAGCAGTACTTC. Encoded protein: CASSPNPTGYEQYF.